This entry lists 8 T cell receptor beta chains sequenced from one sample in a study of early T cells in non-severe SARS-CoV-2 infection. MiXCR was run by TCRdb on the 5' RACE reads, yielding one entry per CDR3 protein. Among roughly 100,000 distinct CDR3 sequences listed, around 13% were seen once. Material: whole blood. The receptor source for this set is an adult who was a healthcare worker with PCR-confirmed SARS-CoV-2 infection or an uninfected control (not recorded which).

This clonotype was observed at least ten times. The chain couples TRBV6-2 or TRBV6-3 to TRBJ1-5; D gene uncertain. Trimming left V 2 bases short and J 0 bases short, with 8 bases between. Germline CDR1 and CDR2: MNHEY and SVGEGT. CDR3 length: 15 amino acids. Here the CDR3 reads CASSYGSGSNQPQHF. DNA of the CDR3: TGTGCCAGCAGTTACGGGAGCGGTAGCAATCAGCCCCAGCATTTT.

In this sample, this clonotype turned up a few times. This chain connects TRBV7-2 to TRBJ2-3; perhaps TRBD2 as D (5 bases). Germline lookup yields CDR1 SGHTA and CDR2 FQGNSA. The CDR3 length is 13 residues. V was clipped by 1 base and J by 6 bases, with 8 bases between them. Here the CDR3 reads CASSLGRRDTQYF. The CDR3 bases are TGTGCCAGCAGCTTAGGGAGGAGGGATACGCAGTATTTT.

This clonotype was picked up many times. The genes are TRBV28 and TRBJ2-1, with a tentative D call TRBD2 (6 bases). The CDR3 is 16 residues long. V was clipped by 3 bases and J by 5 bases, with 17 bases between them. In germline, CDR1 is MDHEN, CDR2 SYDVKM. The CDR3 region has the DNA TGTGCCAGCAGTTTTTCTAGATGGGCGGGACACAATGAGCAGTTCTTC. Translated: CASSFSRWAGHNEQFF.

Here the CDR3 DNA reads TGCAGTGCTAGACCGACACTAGCGGCTCGCTACGAGCAGTACTTC. It translates to CSARPTLAARYEQYF. The chain joins TRBV20-1 to TRBJ2-7, with TRBD2 identical over 8 bases. The CDR3 consists of 15 residues. The V gene end was trimmed by 2 bases and the J gene end by 3 bases; junction bases not matched to a gene: 9. Germline loops: CDR1 DFQATT, CDR2 SNEGSKA (reference sequence).

This clonotype turned up a few times. V is TRBV2 and J is TRBJ2-1, with TRBD1 matching over 7 bases. CDR3 length: 12 residues. Germline lookup yields CDR1 SNHLY and CDR2 FYNNEI. V trimming: 7 bases; J trimming: 5 bases; junction bases outside the gene matches: 2. The CDR3 DNA reads TGTGCCAGCAACAGGGGCAACAATGAGCAGTTCTTC. As protein: CASNRGNNEQFF.

The sample holds many counts of this clonotype. The J gene is TRBJ2-5, the V gene TRBV9; D is possibly TRBD1 (5 bases). Trimming left V 4 bases short and J 5 bases short, with 12 bases between. Per germline, CDR1 SGDLS and CDR2 YYNGEE. The CDR3 has 13 residues. CDR3 sequence reads: CASSPPGYETQYF. In DNA, the CDR3 is TGTGCCAGCAGCCCCCCAGGGTATGAGACCCAGTACTTC.

This clonotype was seen more than once but under ten times. This chain connects TRBV9 to TRBJ2-6, with 7 positions matching TRBD1. The CDR3 loop spans 15 amino acids. The germline V gene has CDR1 SGDLS and CDR2 YYNGEE. With V trimmed by 4 bases and J by 3 bases, 4 bases remained unmatched. The CDR3 is CASSSTGIGANVLTF. The CDR3 bases are TGTGCCAGCAGCTCGACAGGGATTGGGGCCAACGTCCTGACTTTC.

This clonotype was detected many times. The rearrangement uses TRBV6-5 and TRBJ2-1; the D is unclear. Germline CDR1 is MNHEY and CDR2 is SVGAGI. The CDR3 consists of 13 residues. V was pared by 0 bases and J by 5 bases, with 5 bases between. This CDR3 reads CASSYSRNNEQFF. DNA for the CDR3: TGTGCCAGCAGTTACTCAAGGAACAATGAGCAGTTCTTC.